Following are 8 T cell receptor beta chains from one sample sequenced in a study of regulatory T cells in long-lasting Graves disease. Indicated time point: newly diagnosed GD, antithyroid drugs for less than 3 months. Scientists built the TCR library using RNA that was extracted from PBMCs. Relying on iRepertoire HTBI primers and Arm-PCR of CDR3 regions, the team built TCR beta libraries. TCRdb reprocessed the multiplex PCR reads with MiXCR, giving one entry per CDR3 protein. The sample carries under 450,000 distinct CDR3 sequences, over 9.5% recorded once. This sample was shared with a second study, whose subject was T cells in Graves' hyperthyroidism and ophthalmopathy.

Specimen: peripheral blood mononuclear cells (PBMCs), collected at new diagnosis, from a patient treated with antithyroid drugs. These receptors were taken from a woman younger than 35 with Graves disease.

This clonotype was seen a handful of times. A clone one base away is much larger, so this may be a read error. The chain couples TRBV7-9 to TRBJ2-7; D remains unclear. The CDR3 contains 13 residues. V was clipped by 6 bases and J by 3 bases, with 12 bases between them. CDR1 is SEHNR and CDR2 is FQNEAQ in the germline V gene (reference sequence). CDR3 nucleotide sequence: TGTGCCAGCAGTCCATCCCCCCTCTACGAGCAGTACTTC. Encoded protein: CASSPSPLYEQYF.

In this sample, this clonotype turned up a few times. It may be a read error: a sequence one base away is much more abundant. This chain connects TRBV7-2 to TRBJ2-2, with D perhaps being TRBD1 or TRBD2 (6 bases each). Germline CDR1 SGHTA, CDR2 FQGNSA. Deletions cut 4 bases from V and 2 bases from J, with 17 bases between. CDR3 length: 17 amino acids. The CDR3 loop is CASSSGFRGRNTGELFF. The CDR3 DNA follows: TGTGCCAGCAGCTCAGGGTTCCGGGGGCGCAACACCGGGGAGCTGTTTTTT.

This clonotype was seen ten or more times. The chain recombines TRBV5-8 with TRBJ2-2, with D possibly being TRBD1 or TRBD2 (5 bases each). The CDR3 runs 16 residues. Germline CDR1 SGHTS, CDR2 YDEGEE. V shed 4 bases and J shed 3 bases, with 16 bases lying between them. The CDR3 loop is CASSPGTLIYTGELFF. CDR3 sequence (DNA): TGTGCCAGCAGCCCTGGGACCTTGATATACACCGGGGAGCTGTTTTTT.

This clonotype has a handful of counts. J is TRBJ2-7 and V is TRBV19, with 16 nucleotides matching TRBD2. V lost 10 bases, J lost 2 bases, and 14 bases stayed unmatched. The CDR3 extends over 18 amino acids. Germline lookup yields CDR1 LNHDA and CDR2 SQIVND (reference sequence). The CDR3 nucleotides read TGTGCCACCAGTCCGGGACTAGCGGGAGGGATGACTACCTACGAGCAGTACTTC. Residues: CATSPGLAGGMTTYEQYF.

This clonotype was counted many times. The chain couples TRBV4-3 to TRBJ1-1; tentative D call: TRBD1 (5 bases). CDR1 is LGHNA and CDR2 is YSLEER in the germline V gene. The CDR3 loop spans 18 amino acids. Trimming cost V 0 bases and J 1 base, with 18 bases left between them. The CDR3 spells CASSQDSTTGGRNTEAFF. The CDR3 DNA reads TGCGCCAGCAGCCAAGACTCCACAACCGGGGGGAGGAACACTGAAGCTTTCTTT.

This clonotype was recorded many times. The V call is TRBV4-3, the J call TRBJ1-5, with D hard to call. This CDR3 spans 15 amino acids. Germline CDR1 and CDR2: LGHNA and YSLEER. V was shortened by 0 bases and J by 1 base, with 7 bases between the two germline ends. The CDR3 sequence is CASSQDGKSNQPQHF. For the CDR3, the DNA is TGCGCCAGCAGCCAAGATGGAAAGAGCAATCAGCCCCAGCATTTT.

This clonotype was counted ten times or more. This chain joins TRBV7-3 and TRBJ2-7, with a weak D call TRBD2 (6 bases). This CDR3 is built from 15 residues. Deletions cut 5 bases from V and 0 bases from J, with 14 bases between. The germline V gene encodes CDR1 SGHTA and CDR2 FQGTGA. CDR3 protein: CASSLYRGASYEQYF. Here the CDR3 DNA reads TGTGCCAGCAGCCTCTATCGCGGGGCCTCCTACGAGCAGTACTTC.

In its sample, this clonotype was seen many times. This rearrangement joins TRBV20-1 to TRBJ1-1; D not resolved. Germline-derived CDR1 and CDR2 are DFQATT and SNEGSKA (reference sequence). This CDR3 spans 15 amino acids. The V and J ends lost 1 base and 3 bases respectively, with 15 bases between them. CDR3 nucleotide sequence: TGCAGTGCTAGAGCCGGGGTCGTAAAGGACACTGAAGCTTTCTTT. It is translated as CSARAGVVKDTEAFF.